The 8 T cell receptor beta chains presented below share a single source sample, sequenced in a study of cytomegalovirus exposure and HLA in healthy donors. PCR used 60 Vbeta primers and 13 Jbeta primers. Using immunoSEQ multiplex PCR, the repertoire was profiled, and TCRdb retains in-frame clones only, with some absent. This sample has roughly 150,000 clones, with almost 80% found just once. Sequencing was performed on PBMCs. The origin of the receptors is a man aged 18 to 35 in good health and CMV-seropositive.

The chain carries TRBV7-8 and TRBJ1-1; tentative D call: TRBD1 (6 bases). Between the trimmed V and J ends, which lost 1 base and 0 bases, there was a span of 12 bases. The CDR3 is 16 residues long. Germline assignment: CDR1 SGHVS and CDR2 FQNEAQ. The CDR3 spells CASSLGQGLLNTEAFF. The CDR3 DNA reads TGTGCCAGCAGCTTAGGCCAGGGGCTACTGAACACTGAAGCTTTCTTT.

This chain joins TRBV15 and TRBJ1-2; D might be TRBD1 (5 bases). The CDR3 is made up of 16 amino acids. Looked up from germline, CDR1 is LNHNV and CDR2 is YYDKDF (reference sequence). Trimming took 0 bases from V and 7 from J, leaving 18 bases between them. The CDR3 region has the DNA TGTGCCACCAGCAGAGATCGGGCAGGGAAGATAGGTGGCTACACCTTC. Translating it yields CATSRDRAGKIGGYTF.

The V gene is TRBV4-1, the J gene TRBJ2-7, with D unclear. Germline V lookup: CDR1 MGHRA, CDR2 YSYEKL. The CDR3 covers 13 residues. V gave up 4 bases and J gave up 2 bases, with 9 bases separating them. The CDR3 DNA follows: TGCGCCAGCAGCCCCTCGGTTACCTACGAGCAGTACTTC. This codes for CASSPSVTYEQYF.

The genes are TRBV6-5 and TRBJ1-1; 10 nucleotides agree with TRBD1. The germline gives CDR1 MNHEY, CDR2 SVGAGI. J was trimmed by 8 bases and V by 2 bases; bases with no gene match: 8. This CDR3 has 15 residues. The chain's CDR3 is CASSYTPGQGTEAFF. CDR3 coding DNA: TGTGCCAGCAGTTACACTCCGGGACAGGGGACCGAAGCTTTCTTT.

The gene calls are TRBV14 and TRBJ2-5, with unresolved D. The CDR3 covers 16 residues. Trimming took off 0 bases at V and 2 bases at J, with 13 bases between the two ends. Germline V lookup: CDR1 SGHDN, CDR2 FVKESK. CDR3 residues: CASSQDGGWSQETQYF. The CDR3, as DNA: TGTGCCAGCAGCCAAGATGGTGGTTGGAGTCAAGAGACCCAGTACTTC. Supplemented by reference TRBV14 and TRBJ2-5, the full variable domain reads EAGVTQFPSHSVIEKGQTVTLRCDPISGHDNLYWYRRVMGKEIKFLLHFVKESKQDESGMPNNRFLAERTGGTYSTLKVQPAELEDSGVYFCASSQDGGWSQETQYFGPGTRLLVL.

The chain links TRBV7-9 to TRBJ2-1, with 7 bases that match TRBD2. Germline V lookup: CDR1 SEHNR, CDR2 FQNEAQ (reference sequence). The CDR3 extends over 16 amino acids. V was pared by 4 bases and J by 9 bases, with 15 bases of the junction left unmatched. CDR3 loop: CASSSTSGGRRLEQFF. The DNA for the CDR3 is TGTGCCAGCAGCTCGACCTCGGGGGGACGGCGGCTTGAGCAGTTCTTC.

A remark on this clone: At one boundary the junction diverges from the germline segment, which might be a read error. The V gene is TRBV27, the J gene TRBJ1-5; 8 bases agree with TRBD1. CDR3 size: 13 residues. Germline V CDR1 and CDR2: MNHEY, SMNVEV (reference sequence). The CDR3 spells CASTAGGNRPQHF. The CDR3, as DNA: TGTGCCAGCACCGCAGGGGGCAATCGGCCCCAGCATTTT.

The chain recombines TRBV4-2 with TRBJ2-5; D unresolved. Germline V gives CDR1 LGHNA, CDR2 YNFKEQ. V lost 0 bases, J lost 7 bases, and 6 bases lay in between. The CDR3 covers 12 residues. DNA for the CDR3: TGTGCCAGCAGCCAAGAAGGCGGGACCCAGTACTTC. It yields the protein CASSQEGGTQYF.